The 15 T cell receptor beta chains below come from one sample, sequenced in a study of T cells in Graves' hyperthyroidism and ophthalmopathy. Amplified regions were TCR beta CDR3 sequences from RNA transcripts. An initial round of RT-PCR targeting the TCR CDR3 relied on the HTBI primer set. TCRdb called the multiplex PCR reads again in MiXCR, with one record for every CDR3 protein. The sample has hundreds of thousands of distinct CDR3 sequences, about 43% seen once; the top ten hold about 8.2%. Sequencing used peripheral blood or thyroid tissue (not recorded which). The origin of the receptors is a woman in her late teens or twenties with Graves' hyperthyroidism.

This clonotype occurred a few times. The chain is built from TRBV7-9 and TRBJ2-7; 8 positions agree with TRBD1. Germline CDR1 reads SEHNR; CDR2 reads FQNEAQ (reference sequence). Trimming took 9 bases from V and 4 from J; bases not matched to a gene: 14. The length of the CDR3 is 15 residues. CDR3 DNA: TGTGCCAGTAGTCCACTCTTCCAGGGGGCGTACGAGCAGTACTTC. It yields the protein CASSPLFQGAYEQYF.

The chain couples TRBV25-1 to TRBJ1-1; 9 positions match TRBD1. Germline trimming cut 8 bases from V and 8 bases from J; bases unmatched to any gene: 9. The CDR3 loop spans 13 amino acids. CDR1 and CDR2 from the germline V gene are MGHDK and SYGVNS. In DNA form, the CDR3 reads TGTGCCAGCTCACCACCGGGGACAGGGGAAGCTTTCTTT. Protein sequence: CASSPPGTGEAFF. Full variable domain (remainder filled in from reference TRBV25-1 and TRBJ1-1): EADIYQTPRYLVIGTGKKITLECSQTMGHDKMYWYQQDPGMELHLIHYSYGVNSTEKGDLSSESTVSRIRTEHFPLTLESARPSHTSQYLCASSPPGTGEAFFGQGTRLTVV.

The V call is TRBV2, the J call TRBJ2-5; possibly TRBD1 for D (6 bases). Germline lookup yields CDR1 SNHLY and CDR2 FYNNEI. V lost 2 bases and J lost 0, with 10 bases in between. The CDR3 is 15 amino acids. The CDR3 DNA reads TGTGCCAGCAGTGAAAGGGACACCTACCAAGAGACCCAGTACTTC. Its protein product is CASSERDTYQETQYF.

The chain uses TRBV29-1 and TRBJ2-7; D is unclear. The CDR3 has 12 residues. Trimming left V 6 bases short and J 2 bases short, with 11 bases between. In germline, CDR1 is SQVTM, CDR2 ANQGSEA. The CDR3 spells CSVRWQTYEQYF. The CDR3 nucleotides are TGCAGCGTGAGGTGGCAGACCTACGAGCAGTACTTC.

This clonotype occurred many times. The rearrangement uses TRBV10-3 and TRBJ2-5; 9 bases are a match to TRBD2. Germline values: CDR1 ENHRY, CDR2 SYGVKD. The trim removed 6 bases at V and 5 bases at J, leaving 7 bases unmatched. The CDR3 has 14 residues. As DNA, the CDR3 is TGTGCCATCAGGCCGGCTAGCGGGATTGAGACCCAGTACTTC. Translated: CAIRPASGIETQYF.

Comments on this clonotype: A much larger clone lies a single base off, so this may be a read error. V is TRBV2 and J is TRBJ1-2; D gene uncertain. The CDR3 consists of 14 residues. Germline V gene sequence: CDR1 SNHLY, CDR2 FYNNEI. The DNA of the CDR3 is TGTGCCAGCAGTAATGGGCTCGCTAACCATGGCTACACCTTC. Translated: CASSNGLANHGYTF.

This clonotype was seen a few times. The junction departs from the called germline gene at one end, perhaps through a read error. The rearrangement uses TRBV24-1 and TRBJ1-2; D not certain. The CDR3 runs 14 residues. Germline assignment: CDR1 KGHDR and CDR2 SFDVKD. CDR3 coding DNA: TGTGCCAGCAGTTTCCACAGCTTTAACTATGGCTACACCTTC. This codes for CASSFHSFNYGYTF.

This rearrangement joins TRBV29-1 to TRBJ2-5; 10 nucleotides align to TRBD2. The CDR3 length is 16 residues. Germline CDR1 SQVTM, CDR2 ANQGSEA. J gave up 2 bases and V 4 bases, and 10 bases lay outside the gene matches. CDR3 DNA: TGCAGCGTTGGTCCGGGGCTAGCGGGAGAGCAAGAGACCCAGTACTTC. The encoded protein is CSVGPGLAGEQETQYF.

The rearrangement uses TRBV5-6 and TRBJ2-5; tentative D call: TRBD2 (6 bases). Trimming took off 0 bases at V and 5 bases at J, with 14 bases between the two ends. Germline V gives CDR1 SGHDT, CDR2 YYEEEE. There are 15 residues in the CDR3. The CDR3 nucleotides are TGTGCCAGCAGCTTGGAGACTAGAATCGAGGAGACCCAGTACTTC. Amino acid sequence: CASSLETRIEETQYF.

This rearrangement joins TRBV29-1 to TRBJ2-7; TRBD1 aligns across 10 bases. Germline V gives CDR1 SQVTM, CDR2 ANQGSEA. This CDR3 has 15 residues. V was pared by 7 bases and J by 1 base, with 10 bases of the junction left unmatched. CDR3 DNA sequence: TGCAGCGGCGGATCCGGGACAGGGGCTTCCTACGAGCAGTACTTC. Protein sequence: CSGGSGTGASYEQYF.

This clonotype was counted a few times. The rearrangement joins TRBV19 to TRBJ2-7, with no clear D. Between the trimmed V and J ends, which lost 1 base and 6 bases, there was a span of 10 bases. Germline values: CDR1 LNHDA, CDR2 SQIVND (reference sequence). This CDR3 has 13 amino acids. The CDR3 DNA reads as TGTGCCAGTAGTATAGGTGTTTCTTCCGAGCAGTACTTC. Translating it yields CASSIGVSSEQYF.

This chain connects TRBV2 to TRBJ1-3; tentatively, D is TRBD1 (5 bases). Germline V gives CDR1 SNHLY, CDR2 FYNNEI. The CDR3 is 17 residues long. Trimming pared 2 bases from V and 0 bases from J, leaving 14 bases between. The CDR3 DNA reads TGTGCCAGCAGTGAACATGGGGGTCCCTACTCTGGAAACACCATATATTTT. This codes for CASSEHGGPYSGNTIYF. Using reference TRBV2 and TRBJ1-3 for the parts outside the CDR3, the full variable domain is EPEVTQTPSHQVTQMGQEVILRCVPISNHLYFYWYRQILGQKVEFLVSFYNNEISEKSEIFDDQFSVERPDGSNFTLKIRSTKLEDSAMYFCASSEHGGPYSGNTIYFGEGSWLTVV.

This clonotype has just a few counts. This rearrangement joins TRBV19 to TRBJ1-2; 7 positions match TRBD1. V was clipped by 7 bases and J by 4 bases; unmatched bases: 9. CDR1 is LNHDA and CDR2 is SQIVND in the germline V gene (reference sequence). This CDR3 region has 14 residues. The CDR3 sequence: CASTPTGQIYGYTF. CDR3 nucleotide sequence: TGTGCCAGTACCCCCACGGGACAGATCTATGGCTACACCTTC.

With respect to this clonotype: Being one base from a much bigger clone, this may be a read error. The chain combines TRBV2 with TRBJ1-1; no definite D call. V was shortened by 4 bases and J by 10 bases, with 7 bases between the two germline ends. Germline V gives CDR1 SNHLY, CDR2 FYNNEI. The CDR3 is 10 residues long. The DNA of the CDR3 is TGTGCCAGCAGTGGGGGAGGAGCTTTCTTT. Translating gives CASSGGGAFF.

This clonotype was detected only a few times. This chain joins TRBV19 and TRBJ1-1; no reliable D call. There are 17 residues in the CDR3. Germline values: CDR1 LNHDA, CDR2 SQIVND (reference sequence). V lost 2 bases and J 1 base, leaving 17 bases between the germline ends. CDR3 sequence (DNA): TGTGCCAGTAGTATAAATCAACGGGCCGGACGGAACACTGAAGCTTTCTTT. Amino acid sequence: CASSINQRAGRNTEAFF.